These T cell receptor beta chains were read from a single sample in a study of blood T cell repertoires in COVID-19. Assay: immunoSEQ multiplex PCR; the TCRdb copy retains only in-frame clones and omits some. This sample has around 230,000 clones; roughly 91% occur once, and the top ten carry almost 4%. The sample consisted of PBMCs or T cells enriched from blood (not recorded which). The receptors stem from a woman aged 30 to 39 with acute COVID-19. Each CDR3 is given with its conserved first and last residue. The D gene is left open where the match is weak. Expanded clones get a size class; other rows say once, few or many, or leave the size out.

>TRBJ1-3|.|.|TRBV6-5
CASTSHRVSGNTIYF
TGTGCCAGCACCTCCCACAGGGTCTCTGGAAACACCATATATTTT
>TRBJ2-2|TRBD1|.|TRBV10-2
CASTEGGRGPGELFF
TGCGCCAGCACAGAGGGGGGCAGGGGGCCCGGGGAGCTGTTTTTT
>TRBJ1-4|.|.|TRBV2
CASSEIGVDNEKLFF
TGTGCCAGCAGTGAAATAGGAGTTGATAATGAAAAACTGTTTTTT
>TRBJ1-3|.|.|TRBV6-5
CASSLAGLSGNTIYF
TGTGCCAGCAGTTTAGCGGGCCTCTCTGGAAACACCATATATTTT
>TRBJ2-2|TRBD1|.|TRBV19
CASSTTGLWTGELFF
TGTGCCAGTAGTACGACAGGGCTGTGGACCGGGGAGCTGTTTTTT
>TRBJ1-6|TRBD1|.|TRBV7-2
CASSFLTGQGNSPLHF
TGTGCCAGCAGCTTCCTTACGGGACAGGGAAATTCACCCCTCCACTTT
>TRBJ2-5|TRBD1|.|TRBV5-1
CASSRLFGTDGQETQYF
TGCGCCAGCAGTAGACTCTTTGGGACAGATGGGCAAGAGACCCAGTACTTC
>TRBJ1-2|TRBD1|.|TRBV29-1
CSVPPDRGLGPWEGYTF
TGCAGCGTGCCCCCCGACAGGGGGCTCGGTCCGTGGGAAGGCTACACCTTC
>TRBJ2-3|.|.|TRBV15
CATSRDLKGWSDTQYF
TGTGCCACCAGCAGAGATCTGAAGGGGTGGTCAGATACGCAGTATTTT
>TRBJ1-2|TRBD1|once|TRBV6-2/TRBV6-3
CASSSTGGSGYTF
TGTGCCAGCAGTTCTACAGGGGGCTCTGGCTACACCTTC
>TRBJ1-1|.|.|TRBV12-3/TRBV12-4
CASSPGQNTEAFF
TGTGCCAGCAGTCCTGGACAGAACACTGAAGCTTTCTTT
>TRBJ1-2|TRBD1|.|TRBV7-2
CASSRLPGGPTNYGYTF
TGTGCCAGCAGTCGCTTGCCAGGGGGCCCAACTAACTATGGCTACACCTTC
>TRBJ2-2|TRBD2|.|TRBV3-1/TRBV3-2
CASSHAGGSTGELFF
TGTGCCAGCAGCCATGCGGGGGGGAGCACCGGGGAGCTGTTTTTT
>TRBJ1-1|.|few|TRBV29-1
CSVARDNSNTEAFF
TGCAGCGTGGCCCGGGACAACTCGAACACTGAAGCTTTCTTT
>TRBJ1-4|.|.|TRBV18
CASSPRAERNEKLFF
TGTGCCAGCTCACCCAGGGCGGAGAGGAATGAAAAACTGTTTTTT
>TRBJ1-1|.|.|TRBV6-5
CASRGTDEAFF
TGTGCCAGCAGGGGGACTGACGAAGCTTTCTTT
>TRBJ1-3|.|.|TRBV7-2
CASSREPSIDAFSGNTIYF
TGTGCCAGCAGCCGTGAGCCTTCTATCGATGCCTTCTCTGGAAACACCATATATTTT
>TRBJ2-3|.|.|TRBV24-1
CATLDATTDTQYF
TGTGCCACCCTAGATGCGACCACAGATACGCAGTATTTT
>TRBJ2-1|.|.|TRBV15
CATNRGGPYNEQFF
TGTGCCACCAATCGCGGGGGCCCCTACAATGAGCAGTTCTTC
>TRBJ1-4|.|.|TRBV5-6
CASSLSVVTGKLFF
TGTGCCAGCAGCTTGTCCGTTGTAACGGGTAAACTGTTTTTT
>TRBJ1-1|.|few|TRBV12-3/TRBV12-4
CASSLGREAFF
TGTGCCAGCAGTTTGGGGAGAGAAGCTTTCTTT
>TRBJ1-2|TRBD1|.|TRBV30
CAWAGGRYGYTF
TGTGCCTGGGCAGGGGGACGGTATGGCTACACCTTC
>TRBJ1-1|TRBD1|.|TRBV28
CASSLSRGVLGAFF
TGTGCCAGCAGTTTGAGCAGGGGGGTTCTTGGGGCTTTCTTT
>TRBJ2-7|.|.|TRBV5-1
CASSPTGSYEQYF
TGCGCCAGCAGCCCGACGGGATCCTACGAGCAGTACTTC
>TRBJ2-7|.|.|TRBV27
CASSSPGSSSYEQYF
TGTGCCAGCAGTTCGCCGGGATCCAGCTCCTACGAGCAGTACTTC
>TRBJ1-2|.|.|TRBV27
CASSLSGGSGYTF
TGTGCCAGCAGTTTAAGCGGAGGGAGTGGCTACACCTTC
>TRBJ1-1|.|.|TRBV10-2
CASRTVTGNTEAFF
TGCGCCAGCAGAACAGTGACAGGGAACACTGAAGCTTTCTTT
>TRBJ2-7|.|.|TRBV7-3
CASSPDRSSRSEQYF
TGTGCCAGCAGCCCCGACCGATCCTCTCGGAGCGAGCAGTACTTC
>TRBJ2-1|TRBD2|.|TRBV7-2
CASSLVGTSGAHNEQFF
TGTGCCAGCAGCTTAGTGGGTACTAGCGGGGCCCACAATGAGCAGTTCTTC
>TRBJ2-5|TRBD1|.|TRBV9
CASSPATGVRETQYF
TGTGCCAGCAGCCCAGCCACAGGGGTTCGGGAGACCCAGTACTTC
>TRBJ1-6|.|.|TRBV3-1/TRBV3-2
CASSQDLGVFSNPPLHF
TGTGCCAGCAGCCAAGATCTCGGGGTTTTCTCGAATCCACCCCTCCACTTT
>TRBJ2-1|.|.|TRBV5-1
CASSPNAGSSYNEQFF
TGCGCCAGCAGCCCAAACGCCGGGAGCTCCTACAATGAGCAGTTCTTC
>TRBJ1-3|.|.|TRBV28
CASSPRGSGDTIYF
TGTGCCAGCAGCCCACGTGGCTCGGGGGACACCATATATTTT
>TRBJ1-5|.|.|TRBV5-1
CASSFGEGGEPQHF
TGCGCCAGCAGCTTTGGCGAGGGTGGAGAGCCCCAGCATTTT
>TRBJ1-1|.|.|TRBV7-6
CASSLSAVRSTEAFF
TGTGCCAGCAGCTTATCGGCGGTACGGAGCACTGAAGCTTTCTTT
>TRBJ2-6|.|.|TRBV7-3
CASSSVGGANVLTF
TGTGCCAGCAGCTCCGTTGGCGGGGCCAACGTCCTGACTTTC
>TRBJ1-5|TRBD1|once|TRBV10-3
CAISERQGVGSNQPQHF
TGTGCCATCAGTGAGAGACAGGGGGTCGGTAGCAATCAGCCCCAGCATTTT
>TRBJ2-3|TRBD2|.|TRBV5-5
CASSLDGGAADTQYF
TGTGCCAGCAGCTTGGACGGGGGGGCTGCAGATACGCAGTATTTT
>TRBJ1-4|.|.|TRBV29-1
CSTKGDTANEKLFF
TGCAGCACCAAGGGGGACACGGCTAATGAAAAACTGTTTTTT
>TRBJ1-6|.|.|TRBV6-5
CASSYSRVDGSPLHF
TGTGCCAGCAGTTACTCGAGGGTTGACGGCTCACCCCTCCACTTT
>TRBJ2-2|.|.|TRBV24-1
CATSPSRNTGELFF
TGTGCCACCAGTCCGTCTAGGAACACCGGGGAGCTGTTTTTT
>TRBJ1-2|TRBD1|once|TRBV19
CASSNPYRGRGYGYTF
TGTGCCAGTAGTAACCCATACAGGGGCCGAGGTTATGGCTACACCTTC
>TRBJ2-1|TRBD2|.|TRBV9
CASSTRAGVLYNEQFF
TGTGCCAGCAGCACCCGAGCGGGGGTGTTATACAATGAGCAGTTCTTC
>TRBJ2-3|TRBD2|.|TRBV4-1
CASSQAGGWDTQYF
TGCGCCAGCAGCCAAGCCGGGGGGTGGGATACGCAGTATTTT
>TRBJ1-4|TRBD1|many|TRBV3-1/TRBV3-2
CASSRDRAVSTNEKLFF
TGTGCCAGCAGCCGGGACAGGGCGGTTTCAACTAATGAAAAACTGTTTTTT
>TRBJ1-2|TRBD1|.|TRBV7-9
CASSLRLSDRGIYGYTF
TGTGCCAGCAGCTTGCGCCTCTCGGACAGGGGGATCTATGGCTACACCTTC
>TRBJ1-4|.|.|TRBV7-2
CASSLGTGGPEKLFF
TGTGCCAGCAGCTTAGGGACGGGGGGCCCTGAAAAACTGTTTTTT
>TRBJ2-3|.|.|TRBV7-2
CASCPAGQWGTQYF
TGTGCCAGCTGCCCAGCGGGCCAGTGGGGTACGCAGTATTTT
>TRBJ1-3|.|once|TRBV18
CASSRISTGAGNTIYF
TGTGCCAGCTCACGGATTTCGACAGGCGCTGGAAACACCATATATTTT
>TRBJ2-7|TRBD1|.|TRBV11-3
CASSLPGQPYEQYF
TGTGCCAGCAGCTTGCCGGGACAGCCCTACGAGCAGTACTTC
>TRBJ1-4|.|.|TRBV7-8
CASSPGATNEKLFF
TGTGCCAGCAGCCCAGGTGCAACTAATGAAAAACTGTTTTTT
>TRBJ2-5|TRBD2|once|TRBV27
CASSLYGGVGGETQYF
TGTGCCAGCAGTTTATACGGGGGGGTTGGAGGAGAGACCCAGTACTTC
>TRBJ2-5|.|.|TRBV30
CAWSAGETQYF
TGTGCCTGGAGTGCAGGGGAGACCCAGTACTTC